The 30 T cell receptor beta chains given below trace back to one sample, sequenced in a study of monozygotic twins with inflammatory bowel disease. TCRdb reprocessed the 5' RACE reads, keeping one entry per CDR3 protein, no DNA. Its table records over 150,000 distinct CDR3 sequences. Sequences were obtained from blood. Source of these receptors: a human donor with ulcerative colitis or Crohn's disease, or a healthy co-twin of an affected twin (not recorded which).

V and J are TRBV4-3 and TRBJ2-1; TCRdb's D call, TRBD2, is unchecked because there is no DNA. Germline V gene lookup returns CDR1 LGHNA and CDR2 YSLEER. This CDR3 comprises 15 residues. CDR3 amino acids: CASSQASGSHNEQFF.

CDR3 protein: CASSYHTGTATNYGYTF. The chain carries TRBV12-3 or TRBV12-4 and TRBJ1-2; the TCRdb D gene call, TRBD1, has no DNA to confirm it. The CDR3 spans 17 residues.

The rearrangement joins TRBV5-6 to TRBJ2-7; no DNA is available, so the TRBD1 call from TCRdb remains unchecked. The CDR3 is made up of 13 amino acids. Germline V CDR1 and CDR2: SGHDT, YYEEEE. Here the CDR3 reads CASSSRTGSEQYF.

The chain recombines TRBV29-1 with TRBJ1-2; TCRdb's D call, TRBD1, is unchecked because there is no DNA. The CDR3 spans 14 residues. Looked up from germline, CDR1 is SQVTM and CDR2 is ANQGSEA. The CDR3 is CSVGGTALCDGYTF.

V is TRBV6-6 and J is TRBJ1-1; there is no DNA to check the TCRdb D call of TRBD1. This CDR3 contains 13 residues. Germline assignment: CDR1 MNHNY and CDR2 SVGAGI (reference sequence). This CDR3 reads CASAVTGDTEAFF.

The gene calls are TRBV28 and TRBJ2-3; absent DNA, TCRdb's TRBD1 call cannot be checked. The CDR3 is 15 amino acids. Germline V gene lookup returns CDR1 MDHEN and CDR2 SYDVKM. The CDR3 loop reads CASRTGGQGRNTQYF.

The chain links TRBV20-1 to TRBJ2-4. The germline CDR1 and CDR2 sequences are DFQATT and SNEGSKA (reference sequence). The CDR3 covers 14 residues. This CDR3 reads CSAAKALAKNIQYF.

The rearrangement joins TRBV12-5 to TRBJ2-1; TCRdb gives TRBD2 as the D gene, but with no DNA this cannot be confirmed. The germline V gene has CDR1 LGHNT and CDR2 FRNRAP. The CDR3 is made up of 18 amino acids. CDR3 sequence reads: CASGLVLAGGPPYNEQFF.

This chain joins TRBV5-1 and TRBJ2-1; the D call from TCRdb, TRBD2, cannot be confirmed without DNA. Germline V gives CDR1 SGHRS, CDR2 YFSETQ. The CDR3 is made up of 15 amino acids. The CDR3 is CASSSGLENVREQFF.

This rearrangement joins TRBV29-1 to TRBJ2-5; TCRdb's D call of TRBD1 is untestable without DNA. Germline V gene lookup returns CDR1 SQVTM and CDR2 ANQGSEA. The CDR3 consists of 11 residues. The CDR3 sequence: CSVADQGVEYF.

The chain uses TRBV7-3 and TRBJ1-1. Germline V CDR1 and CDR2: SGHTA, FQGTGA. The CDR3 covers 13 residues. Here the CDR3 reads CASSLRMNTEAFF.

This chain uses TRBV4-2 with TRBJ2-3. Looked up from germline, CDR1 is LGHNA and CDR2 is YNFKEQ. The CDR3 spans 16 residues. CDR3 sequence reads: CASSPKKTTSTDTQYF.

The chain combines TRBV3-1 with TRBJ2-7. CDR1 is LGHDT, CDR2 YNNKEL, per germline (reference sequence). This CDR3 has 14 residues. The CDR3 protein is CASSQDTAAYEQYF.

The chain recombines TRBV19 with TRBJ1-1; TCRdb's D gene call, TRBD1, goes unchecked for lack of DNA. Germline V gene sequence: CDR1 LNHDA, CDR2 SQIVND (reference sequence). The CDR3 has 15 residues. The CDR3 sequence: CASSLQDRGNTEAFF.

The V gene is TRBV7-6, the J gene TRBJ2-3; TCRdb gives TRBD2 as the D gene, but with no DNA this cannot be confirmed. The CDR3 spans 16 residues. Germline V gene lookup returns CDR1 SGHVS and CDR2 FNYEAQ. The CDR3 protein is CASSPRWRGVMDTQYF.

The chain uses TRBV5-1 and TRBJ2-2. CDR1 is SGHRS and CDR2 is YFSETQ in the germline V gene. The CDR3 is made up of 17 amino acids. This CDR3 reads CASSLVVTDANTGELFF.

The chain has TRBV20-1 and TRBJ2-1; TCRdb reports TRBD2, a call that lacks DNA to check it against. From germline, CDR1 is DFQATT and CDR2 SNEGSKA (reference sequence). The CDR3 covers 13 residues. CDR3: CSARGGRGNEQFF.

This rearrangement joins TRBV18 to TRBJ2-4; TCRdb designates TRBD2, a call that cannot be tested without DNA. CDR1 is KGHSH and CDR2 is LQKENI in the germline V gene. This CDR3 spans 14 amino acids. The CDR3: CASSPSGTKNIQYF. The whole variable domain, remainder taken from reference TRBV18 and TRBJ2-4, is NAGVMQNPRHLVRRRGQEARLRCSPMKGHSHVYWYRQLPEEGLKFMVYLQKENIIDESGMPKERFSAEFPKEGPSILRIQQVVRGDSAAYFCASSPSGTKNIQYFGAGTRLSVL.

CDR3 sequence reads: CASSQGPGLYSTDTQYF. V and J are TRBV4-3 and TRBJ2-3; the TCRdb D gene call, TRBD2, has no DNA to confirm it. From germline, CDR1 is LGHNA and CDR2 YSLEER. CDR3 size: 17 residues.

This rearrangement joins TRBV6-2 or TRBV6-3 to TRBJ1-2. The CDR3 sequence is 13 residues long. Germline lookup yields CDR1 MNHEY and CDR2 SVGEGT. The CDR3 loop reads CASTNRRVYGYTF.

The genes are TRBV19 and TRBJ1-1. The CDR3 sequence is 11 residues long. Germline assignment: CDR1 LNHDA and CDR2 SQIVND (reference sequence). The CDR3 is CASSLYTEAFF.

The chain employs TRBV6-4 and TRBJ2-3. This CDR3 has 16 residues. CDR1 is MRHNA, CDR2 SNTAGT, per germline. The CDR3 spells CASSFQVIFNTDTQYF.

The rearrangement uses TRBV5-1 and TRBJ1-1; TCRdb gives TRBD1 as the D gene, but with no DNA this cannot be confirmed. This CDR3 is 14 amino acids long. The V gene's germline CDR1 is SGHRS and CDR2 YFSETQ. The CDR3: CASARSTGGTEAFF. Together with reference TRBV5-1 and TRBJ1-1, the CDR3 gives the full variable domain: KAGVTQTPRYLIKTRGQQVTLSCSPISGHRSVSWYQQTPGQGLQFLFEYFSETQRNKGNFPGRFSGRQFSNSRSEMNVSTLELGDSALYLCASARSTGGTEAFFGQGTRLTVV.

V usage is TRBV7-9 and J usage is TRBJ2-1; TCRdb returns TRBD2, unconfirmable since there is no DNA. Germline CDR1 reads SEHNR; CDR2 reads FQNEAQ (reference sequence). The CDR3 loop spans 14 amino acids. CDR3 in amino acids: CASSSRLGYNEQFF.

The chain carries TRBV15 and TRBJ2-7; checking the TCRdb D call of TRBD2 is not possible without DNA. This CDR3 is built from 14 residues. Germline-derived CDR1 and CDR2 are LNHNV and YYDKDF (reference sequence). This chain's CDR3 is CATSREALRYEQYF.

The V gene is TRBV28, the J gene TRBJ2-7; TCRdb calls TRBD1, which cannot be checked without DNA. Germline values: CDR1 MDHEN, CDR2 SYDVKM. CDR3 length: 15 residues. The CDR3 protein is CASTPGHPLSYEQYF.

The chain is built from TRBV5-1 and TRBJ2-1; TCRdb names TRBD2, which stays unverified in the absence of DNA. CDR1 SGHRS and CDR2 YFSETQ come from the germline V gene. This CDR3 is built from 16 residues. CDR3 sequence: CASSLVAGGVVNEQFF.

This CDR3 reads CASSGRGGTATNEKLFF. This rearrangement joins TRBV21-1 to TRBJ1-4. TRBV21-1 is a pseudogene segment. The CDR3 runs 17 residues.

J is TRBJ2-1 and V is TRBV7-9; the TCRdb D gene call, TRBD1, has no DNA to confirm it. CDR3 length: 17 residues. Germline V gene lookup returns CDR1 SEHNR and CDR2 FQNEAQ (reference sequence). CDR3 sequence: CASSPHRGGLSYNEQFF.

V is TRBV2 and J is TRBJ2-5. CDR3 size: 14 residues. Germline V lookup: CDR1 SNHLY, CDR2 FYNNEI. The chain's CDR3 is CASIRLRGQETQYF.